The 18 T cell receptor beta chains in this list originate from one sample, sequenced in a study of graft-versus-host responses after intestinal transplantation. No antigens are known for them. The protocol was immunoSEQ multiplex PCR, while the TCRdb copy is restricted to in-frame clones and leaves out a portion. The sample carries about 96,000 clones, roughly nine tenths recorded once. The sequenced sample was unstimulated CD4+ T cells sorted from spleen or lymph node cells, obtained before intestinal transplant. The receptors shown here come from a human donor who received an intestinal transplant.

This clone was seen just once. The chain couples TRBV5-6 to TRBJ1-1; D perhaps matches TRBD1 (6 bases). Germline loops: CDR1 SGHDT, CDR2 YYEEEE. The CDR3 totals 16 residues. V dropped 0 bases and J dropped 0 bases, with 12 bases sitting between them. The CDR3 DNA reads as TGTGCCAGCAGCTTGGGGGGGCCGAACCTGAACACTGAAGCTTTCTTT. Translation: CASSLGGPNLNTEAFF.

The rearrangement joins TRBV19 to TRBJ2-2, with 10 bases aligning to TRBD1. The CDR3 runs to 16 residues. V was pared by 10 bases and J by 7 bases, with 15 bases of the junction left unmatched. The germline gives CDR1 LNHDA, CDR2 SQIVND (reference sequence). DNA of the CDR3: TGTGCCACCTCCGCCGGGGGACAGGGGTTTGTCGGGGAGCTGTTTTTT. Translated, it gives CATSAGGQGFVGELFF.

The V gene is TRBV7-9, the J gene TRBJ1-2; 7 bases line up with TRBD1. Trimming removed 0 bases from V and 4 bases from J; junction bases left unmatched: 2. From germline, CDR1 is SEHNR and CDR2 FQNEAQ (reference sequence). This CDR3 contains 14 residues. Here the CDR3 reads CASSLAQGSYGYTF. The CDR3 DNA sequence: TGTGCCAGCAGCTTAGCACAGGGGTCCTATGGCTACACCTTC.

The chain employs TRBV15 and TRBJ2-7; 7 bases map to TRBD1. From germline, CDR1 is LNHNV and CDR2 YYDKDF (reference sequence). Germline trimming cut 1 base from V and 4 bases from J; bases unmatched to any gene: 4. CDR3 length equals 14 residues. CDR3 in amino acids: CATSRAGTAYEQYF. As DNA, the CDR3 is TGTGCCACCAGCAGAGCCGGGACAGCTTACGAGCAGTACTTC.

This chain uses TRBV25-1 with TRBJ2-2; D uncertain. The CDR3 runs 16 residues. Trimming removed 1 base from V and 5 bases from J, with 14 bases in between. The germline CDR1 and CDR2 sequences are MGHDK and SYGVNS. The CDR3 loop reads CASSELPSTPTGELFF. The CDR3 DNA follows: TGTGCCAGCAGTGAATTGCCTAGTACCCCGACCGGGGAGCTGTTTTTT.

The V gene is TRBV7-9, the J gene TRBJ1-4; 8 positions agree with TRBD1. The J segment lost 8 bases and the V segment lost 3 bases, leaving 8 bases of the junction unmatched. The CDR3 loop spans 15 amino acids. CDR1 is SEHNR and CDR2 is FQNEAQ in the germline V gene (reference sequence). The CDR3 DNA reads as TGTGCCAGCAGCTTCATGACAGGGGCTGGCGAAAAACTGTTTTTT. The encoded protein is CASSFMTGAGEKLFF.

V gene TRBV5-1 combines with J gene TRBJ2-1; 12 nucleotides match TRBD2. The germline gives CDR1 SGHRS, CDR2 YFSETQ. The V and J ends lost 5 bases and 9 bases, in that order; junction bases with no gene match: 9. There are 15 residues in the CDR3. The CDR3 DNA reads TGCGCCAGCAGGGCGACTAGCGGGAGTATTGTTGAGCAGTTCTTC. Protein product: CASRATSGSIVEQFF.

The chain couples TRBV10-3 to TRBJ2-7, with 8 bases identical to TRBD2. This CDR3 contains 14 residues. The V gene end was trimmed by 10 bases and the J gene end by 2 bases; junction bases not matched to a gene: 10. Germline loops: CDR1 ENHRY, CDR2 SYGVKD. DNA of the CDR3: TGTGCCACCCGAAGCGGGGGACTTACCTACGAGCAGTACTTC. Translating gives CATRSGGLTYEQYF.

This clone occurred a few times. The chain carries TRBV30 and TRBJ2-1; a weak D match, TRBD2 (6 bases). Per germline, CDR1 GTSNPN and CDR2 SVGIG (reference sequence). This CDR3 comprises 13 residues. With 4 bases removed from V and 5 bases from J, the gap between germline ends came to 12 bases. For the CDR3, the DNA is TGTGCCTGGACGAAGAAGCGGGACAATGAGCAGTTCTTC. Amino acids: CAWTKKRDNEQFF.

The gene calls are TRBV5-1 and TRBJ2-7, with 8 bases lining up with TRBD2. V dropped 3 bases and J dropped 2; count of bases not matched to a gene: 4. The CDR3 spans 14 residues. Per the germline V gene, CDR1 is SGHRS and CDR2 is YFSETQ. This chain's CDR3 is CASSWSGGTYEQYF. The CDR3 nucleotides read TGCGCCAGCAGCTGGAGCGGGGGCACCTACGAGCAGTACTTC.

The V and J genes are TRBV5-8 and TRBJ1-6, with D tentatively TRBD1 (5 bases). V shed 1 base and J shed 6 bases, with 8 bases lying between them. The CDR3 loop spans 14 amino acids. Germline V gene data show CDR1 as SGHTS and CDR2 as YDEGEE. The CDR3 spells CASSLRGTNSPLHF. Written as DNA, the CDR3 is TGTGCCAGCAGCTTGAGGGGAACTAATTCACCCCTCCACTTT.

Written as DNA, the CDR3 is TGCGCCAGCAGCCAAGACCGACAGGAATGGAATGAGCAGTTCTTC. Residues: CASSQDRQEWNEQFF. The chain joins TRBV4-1 to TRBJ2-1; D perhaps matches TRBD1 (6 bases). Trimming stripped 0 bases from V and 7 bases from J, with 13 bases between. Germline values: CDR1 MGHRA, CDR2 YSYEKL. This CDR3 contains 15 residues.

The CDR3 nucleotides read TGTGCCAGTAGTATAGGTAGATCTAACACCGGGGAGCTGTTTTTT. This codes for CASSIGRSNTGELFF. The gene calls are TRBV19 and TRBJ2-2; D unresolved. CDR1 is LNHDA, CDR2 SQIVND, per germline (reference sequence). The CDR3 runs 15 residues. V lost 1 base and J lost 2, with 8 bases in between.

The chain carries TRBV5-4 and TRBJ1-2, with no clear D. CDR1 and CDR2 from the germline V gene are SGHNT and YYREEE (reference sequence). The CDR3 runs 14 residues. Trimming cost V 1 base and J 5 bases, with 12 bases left between them. CDR3 nucleotides: TGTGCCAGCAGCTTGCCGCCCGGGAATTATGGCTACACCTTC. Translation gives CASSLPPGNYGYTF.

This sequence joins TRBV28 and TRBJ2-7; 7 bases are shared with TRBD1. The CDR3 has 12 residues. Germline V gene data show CDR1 as MDHEN and CDR2 as SYDVKM. Trimming cost V 4 bases and J 3 bases; bases outside gene matches: 0. CDR3 in DNA: TGTGCCAGCAGTTGGACAGGCTACGAGCAGTACTTC. Its protein is CASSWTGYEQYF.

V and J are TRBV7-6 and TRBJ1-2, with D maybe TRBD1 (5 bases). The germline V and J ends were trimmed by 5 bases and 8 bases, with 9 bases remaining between them. This CDR3 comprises 11 residues. Germline CDR1 and CDR2: SGHVS and FNYEAQ. CDR3 amino acids: CASSPRTGYTF. The CDR3 nucleotides read TGTGCCAGCAGCCCGCGGACAGGCTACACCTTC.

V is TRBV6-1 and J is TRBJ2-1, with TRBD2 matching over 14 bases. This CDR3 has 15 amino acids. The germline V gene has CDR1 MNHNS and CDR2 SASEGT. With V trimmed by 6 bases and J by 10 bases, 8 bases remained unmatched. The CDR3, as DNA: TGTGCCAGCAGGGCGACTAGCGGGAGGGCCTGGGAGCAGTTCTTC. This translates into CASRATSGRAWEQFF.

The V call is TRBV5-6, the J call TRBJ1-1; tentatively, D is TRBD1 (6 bases). Germline V CDR1 and CDR2: SGHDT, YYEEEE. The CDR3 loop spans 16 amino acids. Trimming stripped 5 bases from V and 4 bases from J, with 21 bases between. Here the CDR3 reads CASSPEPLGGSTEAFF. Here the CDR3 DNA reads TGTGCCAGCAGTCCTGAACCCTTAGGGGGTAGCACTGAAGCTTTCTTT.